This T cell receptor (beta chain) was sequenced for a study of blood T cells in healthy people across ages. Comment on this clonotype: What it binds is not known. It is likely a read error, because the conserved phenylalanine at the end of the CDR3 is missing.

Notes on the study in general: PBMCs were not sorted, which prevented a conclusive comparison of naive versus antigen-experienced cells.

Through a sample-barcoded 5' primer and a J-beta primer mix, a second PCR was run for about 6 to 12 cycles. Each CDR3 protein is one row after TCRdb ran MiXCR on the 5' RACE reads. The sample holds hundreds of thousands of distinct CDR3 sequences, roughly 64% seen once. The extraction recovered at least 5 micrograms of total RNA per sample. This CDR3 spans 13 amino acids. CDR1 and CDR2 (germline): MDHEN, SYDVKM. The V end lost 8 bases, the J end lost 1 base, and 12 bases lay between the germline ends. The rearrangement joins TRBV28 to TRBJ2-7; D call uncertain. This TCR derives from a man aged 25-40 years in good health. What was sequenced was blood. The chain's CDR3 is CASGLGLSYEQYL. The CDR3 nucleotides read TGTGCCAGCGGCCTGGGCCTTTCCTACGAGCAGTACTTA.